One T cell receptor beta chain is described in this entry. Using immunoSEQ multiplex PCR, the repertoire was profiled, and TCRdb retains in-frame clones only, with some absent. This sample has approximately 150,000 clones, with 75% to 95% found just once. Trimming cost V 1 base and J 6 bases; bases outside gene matches: 2. Germline lookup yields CDR1 SEHNR and CDR2 FQNEAQ (reference sequence). This CDR3 has 14 residues. The sample belongs to a study of T cell responses to AZD1222 COVID-19 vaccine. The source of this sequence is an adult in good health. The starting material was peripheral blood, obtained on day 0 of AZD1222 vaccination. V usage is TRBV7-9 and J usage is TRBJ2-1; 8 bases are shared with TRBD2. Here the CDR3 reads CASSLVGGVNEQFF. CDR3 in DNA: TGTGCCAGCAGCTTAGTCGGGGGGGTCAATGAGCAGTTCTTC.